The 26 T cell receptor beta chains below come from one sample, sequenced in a study of human T cells and chemical hapten exposure. MiXCR, applied by TCRdb to the RACE reads, yields one record per CDR3 protein. The sample contains about 45,000 distinct CDR3 sequences, about 4% of which appear only once. Indicated time point: healthy volunteer bleed at 6 weeks. The starting material, unfractionated whole blood, was used for total RNA extraction. Sequenced material: whole blood. The origin of the receptors is a human donor in good health. Some clones in this sample may be carry-over from other donors' samples.

This clonotype was detected many times. The V call is TRBV12-3 or TRBV12-4, the J call TRBJ2-5; a weak D match, TRBD1 (7 bases). Trimming shortened V by 0 bases and J by 5 bases, and 13 bases separated the two germline ends. The CDR3 totals 15 residues. CDR3 in amino acids: CASSLAGQEGETQYF. The CDR3 DNA reads TGTGCCAGCAGTTTAGCCGGACAGGAGGGGGAGACCCAGTACTTC.

The V gene is TRBV20-1, the J gene TRBJ1-1; D gene uncertain. This CDR3 is 15 amino acids long. In germline, CDR1 is DFQATT, CDR2 SNEGSKA (reference sequence). Between the trimmed V and J ends, which lost 4 bases and 0 bases, there was a span of 15 bases. As DNA, the CDR3 is TGCAGTGCTAAAAGGCCAACAGTCATGAACACTGAAGCTTTCTTT. Translation: CSAKRPTVMNTEAFF.

This clonotype was recorded many times. The chain has TRBV5-4 and TRBJ2-5; 9 positions match TRBD1. The V gene's germline CDR1 is SGHNT and CDR2 YYREEE (reference sequence). The CDR3 spans 14 residues. The V segment lost 4 bases and the J segment 0 bases; nucleotides outside the gene matches: 1. CDR3 DNA sequence: TGTGCCAGCAGCCGGGACAGGGACCAAGAGACCCAGTACTTC. Its protein product is CASSRDRDQETQYF.

This clonotype was detected ten times or more. The chain employs TRBV20-1 and TRBJ1-2; D is uncertain. This CDR3 region has 14 residues. Germline V CDR1 and CDR2: DFQATT, SNEGSKA (reference sequence). V lost 0 bases and J lost 4, with 12 bases in between. CDR3 DNA sequence: TGCAGTGCTAGAGATCGAGTCACGGGCTATGGCTACACCTTC. This translates into CSARDRVTGYGYTF.

This clonotype was seen many times. The rearrangement links TRBV21-1 to TRBJ2-2; the table's TRBD1 call for D was not verified on the DNA. TRBV21-1 is an annotated pseudogene. The CDR3 has 16 residues. This chain's CDR3 is CASSKAGDSNTGELFF. The CDR3, as DNA: TGTGCCAGCAGCAAAGCCGGGGACAGCAACACCGGGGAGCTGTTTTTT.

This clonotype was counted many times. The CDR3 sequence is CSVTTPGLDVQFF. CDR3 DNA sequence: TGCAGCGTCACTACCCCGGGACTAGACGTGCAGTTCTTC. The chain recombines TRBV29-1 with TRBJ2-1; 8 bases match TRBD2. This CDR3 comprises 13 residues. In germline, CDR1 is SQVTM, CDR2 ANQGSEA. The V segment lost 6 bases and the J segment 12 bases; nucleotides outside the gene matches: 13.

The chain combines TRBV14 with TRBJ2-2, with D maybe TRBD2 (5 bases). V was pared by 1 base and J by 6 bases, with 15 bases between. The germline CDR1 and CDR2 sequences are SGHDN and FVKESK. The CDR3 length is 16 residues. The CDR3 loop is CASSQGRSPTPGELFF. The CDR3 DNA reads as TGTGCCAGCAGCCAAGGGAGGTCGCCTACTCCCGGGGAGCTGTTTTTT.

This clonotype was picked up many times. The chain has TRBV20-1 and TRBJ2-3, with TRBD2 matching over 12 bases. Germline-derived CDR1 and CDR2 are DFQATT and SNEGSKA (reference sequence). Unmatched junction bases numbered 13, after V lost 5 bases and J lost 1 base. The CDR3 length is 18 residues. This chain's CDR3 is CSAALWLAGGPRTDTQYF. In DNA, the CDR3 is TGCAGTGCTGCCCTCTGGCTAGCGGGAGGGCCGCGCACAGATACGCAGTATTTT.

The sample holds many counts of this clonotype. CDR3 region: CASSLGPGLAKDQETQYF. CDR3 sequence (DNA): TGTGCCAGCAGCTTAGGCCCGGGACTAGCTAAAGACCAAGAGACCCAGTACTTC. V is TRBV11-2 and J is TRBJ2-5, with 9 nucleotides matching TRBD2. The CDR3 is made up of 18 amino acids. V was clipped by 1 base and J by 0 bases; unmatched bases: 9. Germline loops: CDR1 SGHAT, CDR2 FQNNGV.

In its sample, this clonotype was seen many times. V and J are TRBV27 and TRBJ2-7; D is possibly TRBD1 or TRBD2 (5 bases each). This CDR3 has 14 amino acids. Germline lookup yields CDR1 MNHEY and CDR2 SMNVEV (reference sequence). Deletions cut 5 bases from V and 1 base from J, with 12 bases between. The CDR3, as DNA: TGTGCCAGCAGTGTAGGGTGGGGGTCCTACGAGCAGTACTTC. This translates into CASSVGWGSYEQYF.

This clonotype was counted at least ten times. V gene TRBV29-1 combines with J gene TRBJ2-5; possible D gene TRBD2, 5 bases. This CDR3 region has 12 residues. Germline CDR1 and CDR2: SQVTM and ANQGSEA. V gave up 4 bases and J gave up 2 bases, with 8 bases separating them. CDR3: CSVGGPQETQYF. As DNA, the CDR3 is TGCAGCGTTGGCGGGCCGCAAGAGACCCAGTACTTC.

This clonotype occurred many times. The J gene is TRBJ2-5, the V gene TRBV6-5; D is unclear. The CDR3 is made up of 14 amino acids. The V end lost 8 bases, the J end lost 0 bases, and 13 bases lay between the germline ends. CDR1 is MNHEY and CDR2 is SVGAGI in the germline V gene. The CDR3 is CASRRSVYQETQYF. The DNA of the CDR3 is TGTGCCAGCCGTCGATCGGTCTACCAAGAGACCCAGTACTTC.

This clonotype was seen many times. The V call is TRBV9, the J call TRBJ1-1; D is unresolved. This CDR3 has 13 residues. Trimming left V 0 bases short and J 5 bases short, with 8 bases between. Germline V gives CDR1 SGDLS, CDR2 YYNGEE. The CDR3 DNA is TGTGCCAGCAGCGTAGGGGCTAAGACTGAAGCTTTCTTT. Translated, it gives CASSVGAKTEAFF. Together with reference TRBV9 and TRBJ1-1, the CDR3 gives the full variable domain: DSGVTQTPKHLITATGQRVTLRCSPRSGDLSVYWYQQSLDQGLQFLIQYYNGEERAKGNILERFSAQQFPDLHSELNLSSLELGDSALYFCASSVGAKTEAFFGQGTRLTVV.

In this sample, this clonotype turned up many times. This chain joins TRBV6-5 and TRBJ1-1, with a possible D match to TRBD1 (5 bases). The V gene lost 2 bases and the J gene lost 4 bases, with 14 bases spanning the gap. Germline CDR1 reads MNHEY; CDR2 reads SVGAGI. The CDR3 totals 15 residues. The CDR3 DNA reads as TGTGCCAGCAGTTACGGGGCAGCGCGGGGCACTGAAGCTTTCTTT. It encodes CASSYGAARGTEAFF.

This clonotype was seen more than once but under ten times. One junction end does not reproduce the germline sequence, and a read error may be involved. V usage is TRBV4-1 and J usage is TRBJ2-7; 7 nucleotides match TRBD1. Per the germline V gene, CDR1 is MGHRA and CDR2 is YSYEKL. This CDR3 is built from 15 residues. CDR3 sequence (DNA): TGCGCCAGCAGCTATTCCGGGACAGCCTCCTCCGAGCAGTACTTC. Encoded protein: CASSYSGTASSEQYF.

This clonotype was picked up many times. V and J are TRBV29-1 and TRBJ1-1, with D maybe TRBD1 (5 bases). Between the trimmed V and J ends, which lost 2 bases and 2 bases, there was a span of 21 bases. The CDR3 loop spans 17 amino acids. CDR1 is SQVTM and CDR2 is ANQGSEA in the germline V gene. The CDR3 DNA reads TGCAGCGTTGAAAGGGGTACAGCGGGGCCATCAAACACTGAAGCTTTCTTT. Its translation is CSVERGTAGPSNTEAFF.

This clonotype was seen at least ten times. V and J are TRBV5-6 and TRBJ2-7, with D uncertain. V was trimmed by 4 bases and J by 3 bases, leaving 11 bases between them. The CDR3 extends over 13 amino acids. Germline loops: CDR1 SGHDT, CDR2 YYEEEE. The CDR3 loop reads CASSRGAYYEQYF. DNA of the CDR3: TGTGCCAGCAGCCGTGGAGCCTACTACGAGCAGTACTTC.

This clonotype appeared many times. The chain combines TRBV5-1 with TRBJ2-1; tentative D call: TRBD1 (6 bases). Germline V gene sequence: CDR1 SGHRS, CDR2 YFSETQ. The CDR3 is 17 amino acids. V lost 7 bases to trimming and J lost 5 bases, with 25 bases between them. In DNA, the CDR3 is TGCGCCAGCGCCTGGGGGCAGATCTTACGTTCGAACAATGAGCAGTTCTTC. Translating it yields CASAWGQILRSNNEQFF.

By sample fraction, this clonotype is medium-sized. The V gene is TRBV28, the J gene TRBJ2-3, with unresolved D. Trimming stripped 3 bases from V and 5 bases from J, with 3 bases between. Germline CDR1 reads MDHEN; CDR2 reads SYDVKM. CDR3 length equals 11 residues. CDR3 nucleotides: TGTGCCAGCAGTTTGGGAGATACGCAGTATTTT. Translating gives CASSLGDTQYF.

In this sample, this clonotype turned up many times. V usage is TRBV10-2 and J usage is TRBJ2-7; 7 bases match TRBD1. The CDR3 loop spans 16 amino acids. V lost 4 bases and J lost 4; bases outside the gene matches: 13. The germline V gene has CDR1 WSHSY and CDR2 SAAADI. CDR3 protein: CASSVGNRDRRYEQYF. CDR3 DNA sequence: TGCGCCAGCAGTGTAGGAAACCGGGACAGAAGATACGAGCAGTACTTC.

This clonotype came up many times. The chain carries TRBV28 and TRBJ1-5, with D maybe TRBD1 (5 bases). Germline CDR1 and CDR2: MDHEN and SYDVKM. V was clipped by 3 bases and J by 6 bases, with 9 bases between them. CDR3 length: 13 residues. The DNA of the CDR3 is TGTGCCAGCAGTTTGACGGGGACTCAGCCCCAGCATTTT. It yields the protein CASSLTGTQPQHF.

This clonotype was counted ten times or more. The chain links TRBV4-1 to TRBJ1-2; no clear D gene. Trimming removed 1 base at V and 7 bases at J, with 13 bases between. In germline, CDR1 is MGHRA, CDR2 YSYEKL. The length of the CDR3 is 14 residues. In DNA, the CDR3 is TGCGCCAGCAGCCAAGGCACCGGCTTGGGTGGCTACACCTTC. This codes for CASSQGTGLGGYTF.

This clonotype was detected ten times or more. CDR3 residues: CATAGSGANVLTF. The DNA of the CDR3 is TGTGCCACTGCGGGTTCTGGGGCCAACGTCCTGACTTTC. This rearrangement joins TRBV27 to TRBJ2-6; D may be TRBD2 (5 bases). V was trimmed by 10 bases and J by 1 base, leaving 8 bases between them. The CDR3 has 13 residues. The germline V gene has CDR1 MNHEY and CDR2 SMNVEV (reference sequence).

The rearrangement links TRBV5-1 to TRBJ2-5; unclear D gene. V was clipped by 0 bases and J by 3 bases, with 12 bases between them. The CDR3 loop spans 15 amino acids. Germline values: CDR1 SGHRS, CDR2 YFSETQ. DNA for the CDR3: TGCGCCAGCAGCTTGGCCGGCCGTAACGAAGAGACCCAGTACTTC. Amino acids: CASSLAGRNEETQYF.

This clonotype has at least ten counts. The chain is built from TRBV28 and TRBJ1-6; 9 nucleotides agree with TRBD1. Germline V CDR1 and CDR2: MDHEN, SYDVKM. The CDR3 has 16 amino acids. After removal of 6 bases from V and 10 bases from J, the junction contained 13 bases not matched to a gene. The CDR3 region is CASRPTGGQGTSPLHF. In DNA, the CDR3 is TGTGCCAGCAGACCGACCGGGGGACAGGGTACCTCACCCCTCCACTTT.

This clonotype was observed many times. V gene TRBV28 combines with J gene TRBJ2-7, with 10 bases lining up with TRBD2. The germline gives CDR1 MDHEN, CDR2 SYDVKM. The V gene end was trimmed by 8 bases and the J gene end by 2 bases; junction bases not matched to a gene: 9. This CDR3 is built from 15 residues. This CDR3 is CASGNSGRYTYEQYF. CDR3 DNA sequence: TGTGCCAGCGGGAATAGCGGGAGGTATACCTACGAGCAGTACTTC.